This entry describes one TCR beta chain. No antigen is known for it. The entry originates in a study of STAT5B mutations in CD4+ large granular lymphocyte leukemia. Overall study results and limits: 25% of private leukemic clonotypes occurred rarely in other patients' non-leukemic repertoires. Top patient clones used TRBV06 genes more often: 8/27 versus 2/35 in controls.

The survey-level immunoSEQ assay was used. Measured with immunoSEQ multiplex PCR; TCRdb has only the in-frame clones, and not every one. This table has under 50,000 clones, 80% to 85% appearing once. Control samples were healthy donors' buffy coats. From germline, CDR1 is SGHAT and CDR2 FQNNGV. The CDR3 runs to 15 residues. With 6 bases clipped from V and 3 bases from J, the junction kept 10 bases outside the gene matches. This sequence was found in a human donor in good health. Sequenced material: CD4+ T cells from blood buffy coats. The V gene is TRBV11-2, the J gene TRBJ2-5, with 7 nucleotides matching TRBD1. The CDR3 nucleotides read TGTGCCAGCAGGCGACCGGGACAGAAAAAAGAGACCCAGTACTTC. Translating it yields CASRRPGQKKETQYF.